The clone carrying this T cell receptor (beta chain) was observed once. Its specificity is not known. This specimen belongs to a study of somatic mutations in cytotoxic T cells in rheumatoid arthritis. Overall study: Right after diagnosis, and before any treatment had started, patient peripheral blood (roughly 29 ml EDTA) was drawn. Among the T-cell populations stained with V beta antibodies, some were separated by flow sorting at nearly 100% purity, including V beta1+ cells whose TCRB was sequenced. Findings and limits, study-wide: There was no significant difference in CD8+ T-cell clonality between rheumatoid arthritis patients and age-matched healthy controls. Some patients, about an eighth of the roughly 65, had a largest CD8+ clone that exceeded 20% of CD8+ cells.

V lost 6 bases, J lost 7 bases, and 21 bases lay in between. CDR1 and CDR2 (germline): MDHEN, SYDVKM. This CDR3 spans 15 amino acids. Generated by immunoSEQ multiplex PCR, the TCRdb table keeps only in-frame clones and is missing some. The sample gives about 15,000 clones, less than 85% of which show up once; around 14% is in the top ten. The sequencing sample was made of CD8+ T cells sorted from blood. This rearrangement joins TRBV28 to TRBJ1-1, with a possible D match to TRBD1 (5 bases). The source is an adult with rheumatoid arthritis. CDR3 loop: CASSPGRLLHLEAFF. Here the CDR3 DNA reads TGTGCCAGCAGCCCGGGACGGCTCCTTCACCTTGAAGCTTTCTTT. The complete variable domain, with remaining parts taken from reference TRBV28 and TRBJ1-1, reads DVKVTQSSRYLVKRTGEKVFLECVQDMDHENMFWYRQDPGLGLRLIYFSYDVKMKEKGDIPEGYSVSREKKERFSLILESASTNQTSMYLCASSPGRLLHLEAFFGQGTRLTVV.